These 5 T cell receptor beta chains share one sample of origin, sequenced in a study of blood T cell repertoires in COVID-19. Libraries were prepared by immunoSEQ multiplex PCR; TCRdb keeps only in-frame clonotypes and omits some of them. This sample has about 430,000 clones, with around nine tenths found just once. Sequences were obtained from PBMCs or T cells enriched from blood (not recorded which). The source of these receptors is a woman aged 18-29 years who had been exposed to COVID-19.

The chain couples TRBV4-1 to TRBJ1-1, with D unresolved. V lost 0 bases and J lost 0, with 5 bases in between. Per the germline V gene, CDR1 is MGHRA and CDR2 is YSYEKL. The CDR3 covers 14 residues. CDR3 nucleotides: TGCGCCAGCAGCCAAGATGCAGTGAACACTGAAGCTTTCTTT. Its protein product is CASSQDAVNTEAFF.

The V and J genes are TRBV27 and TRBJ2-5, with 7 bases that match TRBD2. V lost 2 bases, J lost 7 bases, and 4 bases stayed unmatched. Germline V CDR1 and CDR2: MNHEY, SMNVEV (reference sequence). The CDR3 totals 13 residues. The CDR3 DNA follows: TGTGCCAGCAGTTTAAGCGGGGAGGGGACCCAGTACTTC. Amino acids: CASSLSGEGTQYF.

The chain couples TRBV10-1 to TRBJ2-7; 10 bases align to TRBD2. CDR1 and CDR2 (germline): WNHNN, SYGVQD (reference sequence). The CDR3 spans 15 residues. After removal of 0 bases from V and 5 bases from J, the junction contained 4 bases not matched to a gene. The CDR3 DNA follows: TGCGCCAGCAGTGAGTCGGCTAGCGGGAGCCACGAGCAGTACTTC. Protein product: CASSESASGSHEQYF.

This clone was seen more than once but under ten times. The J gene is TRBJ2-2, the V gene TRBV3-1 (or the pseudogene TRBV3-2); 11 bases agree with TRBD2. Germline V CDR1 and CDR2: LGHDT, YNNKEL (reference sequence). After removal of 6 bases from V and 7 bases from J, the junction contained 7 bases not matched to a gene. This CDR3 region has 15 residues. CDR3 in amino acids: CASRPTGTSGGELFF. CDR3 DNA sequence: TGTGCCAGCAGGCCCACCGGGACTAGCGGCGGGGAGCTGTTTTTT.

The rearrangement links TRBV30 to TRBJ1-3; 12 bases are shared with TRBD1. The CDR3 consists of 11 residues. V lost 8 bases to trimming and J lost 8 bases; unmatched junction nucleotides: 1. CDR1 GTSNPN and CDR2 SVGIG come from the germline V gene (reference sequence). The chain's CDR3 is CAGTGGHTIYF. CDR3 bases: TGTGCCGGGACAGGGGGCCACACCATATATTTT.